These 10 T cell receptor beta chains came from one sample sequenced in a study of shared clonotypes between healthy human individuals. The repertoire was sequenced with immunoSEQ multiplex PCR; TCRdb's copy has only in-frame clones and lacks some. The sample lists roughly 1 million clones, more than 60% occurring once. Sequencing used memory CD4+ T cells sorted from blood. The subset is: CD45RA-negative fraction. The receptors were gathered from a man aged 18 to 29 in good health.

This rearrangement joins TRBV4-1 to TRBJ2-1, with 11 bases fitting TRBD2. The CDR3 extends over 15 amino acids. Germline trimming cut 2 bases from V and 6 bases from J; bases unmatched to any gene: 3. CDR1 and CDR2 (germline): MGHRA, YSYEKL. The CDR3 nucleotides read TGCGCCAGCAGCCAAAGGACTAGCGGGCCCAATGAGCAGTTCTTC. Its translation is CASSQRTSGPNEQFF.

This sequence joins TRBV28 and TRBJ1-1, with a weak D call TRBD1 (5 bases). The length of the CDR3 is 15 residues. V dropped 6 bases and J dropped 3 bases, with 17 bases sitting between them. Germline CDR1 is MDHEN and CDR2 is SYDVKM. The CDR3 region has the DNA TGTGCCAGCAGCCTGAGGGGTCTGCCGGACACTGAAGCTTTCTTT. Translating gives CASSLRGLPDTEAFF.

This chain joins TRBV6-5 and TRBJ2-7; D might be TRBD1 or TRBD2, each matching 6 bases. The CDR3 extends over 15 amino acids. V shed 6 bases and J shed 2 bases, with 17 bases lying between them. Germline V gene data show CDR1 as MNHEY and CDR2 as SVGAGI. CDR3 loop: CASRSPGGPPYEQYF. The CDR3 DNA follows: TGTGCCAGCAGATCCCCTGGGGGGCCGCCCTACGAGCAGTACTTC.

The chain employs TRBV20-1 and TRBJ2-1; D not certain. Trimming took 5 bases from V and 9 from J, leaving 8 bases between them. The CDR3 extends over 10 amino acids. Germline loops: CDR1 DFQATT, CDR2 SNEGSKA (reference sequence). CDR3 in amino acids: CSAYDVEQFF. The CDR3 DNA reads as TGCAGTGCTTACGACGTTGAGCAGTTCTTC.

The chain is built from TRBV20-1 and TRBJ2-5; D gene unclear. CDR3 length: 11 amino acids. Trimming removed 7 bases from V and 5 bases from J, with 11 bases in between. Germline V gene lookup returns CDR1 DFQATT and CDR2 SNEGSKA (reference sequence). DNA for the CDR3: TGCAGTGTCATCAACGCGGAGACCCAGTACTTC. It specifies CSVINAETQYF.

The V and J genes are TRBV6-6 and TRBJ1-1; D is possibly TRBD1 (6 bases). V lost 6 bases and J lost 7, with 15 bases in between. Germline CDR1 is MNHNY and CDR2 is SVGAGI (reference sequence). This CDR3 is built from 13 residues. The CDR3 spells CASRPGQPGEAFF. Here the CDR3 DNA reads TGTGCCAGCAGACCCGGACAGCCGGGTGAAGCTTTCTTT.

This chain connects TRBV5-1 to TRBJ1-2, with D possibly matching TRBD1 (6 bases). V lost 1 base to trimming and J lost 4 bases, with 14 bases between them. Germline CDR1 and CDR2: SGHRS and YFSETQ. The CDR3 is made up of 15 amino acids. The CDR3 nucleotides read TGCGCCAGCAGCTTGACCAACAGGGTTGGCTATGGCTACACCTTC. The encoded protein is CASSLTNRVGYGYTF. Full variable domain (rest looked up from reference TRBV5-1 and TRBJ1-2): KAGVTQTPRYLIKTRGQQVTLSCSPISGHRSVSWYQQTPGQGLQFLFEYFSETQRNKGNFPGRFSGRQFSNSRSEMNVSTLELGDSALYLCASSLTNRVGYGYTFGSGTRLTVV.

The chain couples TRBV5-6 to TRBJ2-7; a weak D match, TRBD1 (6 bases). This CDR3 is 15 amino acids long. In germline, CDR1 is SGHDT, CDR2 YYEEEE. V was trimmed by 1 base and J by 1 base, leaving 12 bases between them. The CDR3 coding sequence is TGTGCCAGCAGCTTGTATGCGGACAGTTCCTACGAGCAGTACTTC. It is translated as CASSLYADSSYEQYF.

This clone was found once. This chain connects TRBV14 to TRBJ2-5, with TRBD2 as a possible D gene (5 bases). Germline V gene data show CDR1 as SGHDN and CDR2 as FVKESK. V was trimmed by 1 base and J by 4 bases, leaving 7 bases between them. The CDR3 length is 13 residues. This CDR3 is CASSQGRGETQYF. The CDR3, as DNA: TGTGCCAGCAGCCAAGGACGGGGAGAGACCCAGTACTTC. The full variable domain, its missing parts supplied by reference TRBV14 and TRBJ2-5, is EAGVTQFPSHSVIEKGQTVTLRCDPISGHDNLYWYRRVMGKEIKFLLHFVKESKQDESGMPNNRFLAERTGGTYSTLKVQPAELEDSGVYFCASSQGRGETQYFGPGTRLLVL.

The CDR3: CASSLGPINSGNTIYF. CDR3 bases: TGTGCCAGCTCACTGGGGCCGATAAACTCTGGAAACACCATATATTTT. This chain links TRBV18 with TRBJ1-3, with D possibly TRBD1 on 5 matching bases. V dropped 4 bases and J dropped 0 bases, with 13 bases sitting between them. The CDR3 has 16 residues. The germline V gene encodes CDR1 KGHSH and CDR2 LQKENI.